The 5 T cell receptor beta chains below were found in one sample sequenced in a study of blood T cell repertoires in COVID-19. Sequenced by immunoSEQ multiplex PCR; TCRdb stores in-frame clones only, minus some. The table includes about 120,000 clones, nearly 70% detected once. The specimen was peripheral blood. The receptors shown here come from a woman in her 70s with acute or convalescent COVID-19.

The V and J genes are TRBV5-1 and TRBJ2-1; 8 bases align to TRBD2. The CDR3 extends over 14 amino acids. V gave up 5 bases and J gave up 4 bases; unmatched junction bases: 5. Germline V CDR1 and CDR2: SGHRS, YFSETQ. CDR3 in amino acids: CASRREEPYNEQFF. In nucleotides, the CDR3 is TGCGCCAGCAGGCGGGAGGAGCCATACAATGAGCAGTTCTTC.

The rearrangement links TRBV3-1 (or the pseudogene TRBV3-2) to TRBJ2-3; 9 bases are shared with TRBD2. The V and J ends lost 4 bases and 0 bases, in that order; junction bases with no gene match: 5. The germline CDR1 and CDR2 sequences are LGHDT and YNNKEL (reference sequence). CDR3 size: 16 residues. CDR3 DNA: TGTGCCAGCAGCCCTCGGACTAGCGCTAGCACAGATACGCAGTATTTT. Its protein product is CASSPRTSASTDTQYF.

This clone has a handful of counts. The chain carries TRBV5-4 and TRBJ2-3; a weak D match, TRBD1 (6 bases). The CDR3 has 14 residues. Germline V gene lookup returns CDR1 SGHNT and CDR2 YYREEE (reference sequence). The ends were cut back, 3 bases at V and 3 bases at J, with 11 bases in the middle. In DNA, the CDR3 is TGTGCCAGCAGCTCTGACAGGCCTACAGATACGCAGTATTTT. Protein product: CASSSDRPTDTQYF.

As regards this clone: Other DNA sequences from this sample encode an identical CDR3 as well. This sequence joins TRBV28 and TRBJ2-7; D is uncertain. Trimming shortened V by 4 bases and J by 4 bases, and 5 bases separated the two germline ends. CDR1 is MDHEN and CDR2 is SYDVKM in the germline V gene. The CDR3 sequence is 11 residues long. CDR3 in amino acids: CASSSTYEQYF. CDR3 coding DNA: TGTGCCAGCAGTTCTACTTACGAGCAGTACTTC.

The chain employs TRBV5-1 and TRBJ1-2; the D gene is possibly TRBD1 (6 bases). This CDR3 has 16 residues. Germline CDR1 reads SGHRS; CDR2 reads YFSETQ. Trimming took 0 bases from V and 4 from J, leaving 16 bases between them. The DNA of the CDR3 is TGCGCCAGCAGCTTGGAGCCGGGGGGCGCCGGCTATGGCTACACCTTC. It is translated as CASSLEPGGAGYGYTF.